Presented here are 9 T cell receptor beta chains from one specimen sequenced in a study of T cell changes during pregnancy in multiple sclerosis. Assay: immunoSEQ multiplex PCR; the TCRdb copy retains only in-frame clones and omits some. Of about 21,000 clones listed, approximately 90% were seen once; the top ten hold 0.68%. The sequencing here drew on CD4+ T cells from peripheral blood mononuclear cells, taken in the third trimester of pregnancy. The receptor source for this set is a female donor with multiple sclerosis, enrolled in a pregnancy study.

The V call is TRBV19, the J call TRBJ1-1, with D maybe TRBD1 (5 bases). V lost 3 bases, J lost 4 bases, and 12 bases lay in between. The CDR3 runs 14 residues. Germline assignment: CDR1 LNHDA and CDR2 SQIVND (reference sequence). The CDR3 sequence is CASSIGWQGTEAFF. Here the CDR3 DNA reads TGTGCCAGTAGTATCGGGTGGCAGGGCACTGAAGCTTTCTTT.

This chain links TRBV27 with TRBJ2-7; 9 bases line up with TRBD2. Germline values: CDR1 MNHEY, CDR2 SMNVEV (reference sequence). This CDR3 is built from 20 residues. V gave up 6 bases and J gave up 4 bases; unmatched junction bases: 25. The CDR3 DNA sequence: TGTGCCAGCAGCACCCGAGGGGGTAGCGGGGGAAAACACCGTGGATACGAGCAGTACTTC. This codes for CASSTRGGSGGKHRGYEQYF.

The chain joins TRBV30 to TRBJ2-4, with 7 bases matching TRBD1. Germline values: CDR1 GTSNPN, CDR2 SVGIG (reference sequence). J gave up 6 bases and V 1 base, and 6 bases lay outside the gene matches. The CDR3 extends over 14 amino acids. The CDR3 region is CAWSDTGVRNIQYF. The CDR3 nucleotides read TGTGCCTGGAGTGATACAGGGGTGAGAAACATTCAGTACTTC.

The chain carries TRBV4-2 and TRBJ2-5, with D unclear. Deletions cut 0 bases from V and 3 bases from J, with 8 bases between. Germline V gives CDR1 LGHNA, CDR2 YNFKEQ. The CDR3 is made up of 14 amino acids. CDR3 sequence reads: CASSQEASEETQYF. DNA for the CDR3: TGTGCCAGCAGCCAAGAGGCCTCAGAAGAGACCCAGTACTTC.

The chain recombines TRBV5-4 with TRBJ2-4, with 8 bases matching TRBD2. CDR3 length: 14 residues. Germline trimming cut 3 bases from V and 6 bases from J; bases unmatched to any gene: 5. CDR1 and CDR2 (germline): SGHNT, YYREEE (reference sequence). The CDR3 DNA is TGTGCCAGCAGCTCCTGGACTAGCAGAAACATTCAGTACTTC. Its translation is CASSSWTSRNIQYF.

The J gene is TRBJ2-3, the V gene TRBV7-9; D not certain. This CDR3 region has 11 residues. The V and J ends lost 8 bases and 7 bases respectively, with 10 bases between them. The V gene's germline CDR1 is SEHNR and CDR2 FQNEAQ (reference sequence). The CDR3 is CASQTKNTQYF. In nucleotides, the CDR3 is TGTGCCAGCCAAACAAAGAATACGCAGTATTTT.

The V gene is TRBV7-3, the J gene TRBJ2-7; no definite D call. Trimming left V 5 bases short and J 1 base short, with 12 bases between. The CDR3 has 14 amino acids. Germline CDR1 and CDR2: SGHTA and FQGTGA. The CDR3 is CASSLEALSYEQYF. The CDR3 nucleotides read TGTGCCAGCAGCCTCGAGGCGCTTTCCTACGAGCAGTACTTC.

The V gene is TRBV28, the J gene TRBJ1-2; D perhaps matches TRBD1 (5 bases). Germline V gene data show CDR1 as MDHEN and CDR2 as SYDVKM. V was cut by 5 bases and J by 1 base, with 14 bases left in between. This CDR3 comprises 15 residues. In DNA, the CDR3 is TGTGCCAGCAGTCCCACGAGGGACTTTAACTATGGCTACACCTTC. Its protein is CASSPTRDFNYGYTF.

The CDR3 here is CASSSRPRGAETQYF. Here the CDR3 DNA reads TGTGCCAGCAGCTCCCGCCCCCGGGGGGCAGAGACCCAGTACTTC. The genes are TRBV5-6 and TRBJ2-5, with D perhaps TRBD2 (7 bases). The V gene lost 3 bases and the J gene lost 4 bases, with 16 bases spanning the gap. The CDR3 consists of 15 residues. CDR1 is SGHDT and CDR2 is YYEEEE in the germline V gene.